This T cell receptor (beta chain) was recorded in a study of blood T cell repertoires in COVID-19 (dated by TCRdb to 2020 to 2021). Describing the broader study: Samples from collaborators originated in the United States, Italy and Spain and spanned both the acute and convalescent phases of COVID-19. The sample metadata nearly always contained a de-identified subject ID, COVID-19 status, age in years and sex. Samples came from the ongoing ImmuneRACE study (first 160 participants) plus 1,254 subjects from 6 global collaborators. Subjects who had been exposed to COVID-19, were actively infected with it, or had recovered from it provided the deeply sampled blood TCRbeta repertoires that made up the dataset. The repertoires were released in a freely available public database intended as a resource for research on the immune response to SARS-CoV-2. The material from the prospective study consisted of cDNA or gDNA derived from T cells, B-cell-depleted T cells, or PBMCs. Where available, HLA class I and class II types were obtained from metadata supplied by the sample provider rather than from assay-based typing.

TCRbeta CDR3 regions were amplified from genomic DNA using the immunoSEQ Assay, a bias-controlled multiplex PCR. In the authors' own workflow: The number of nucleated cells in each sample was estimated by amplification of reference gene primers within the assay. To quantify the absolute abundance of each unique TCRbeta CDR3 rearrangement, sequence reads were collapsed and filtered. For each sample, productive Simpson clonality was calculated as the square root of Simpson's diversity index over productive rearrangements. TCRdb mirrors the immuneACCESS table, restricted to in-frame sequences. Some clones are absent from its copies; in checked studies, under half trace to an unresolved V gene, and the reason for the others is unknown. Clone size and the V and J calls come from that table; the DNA yielded D and trimming. For this sample the table gives about 410,000 clones, of which roughly 90% were detected only once. Together, the top ten hold 1.5% to 1.8% of the sample.

To note about this clone: No cognate antigen has been identified for it. No base quality values were provided; no much bigger clone lies one nucleotide off.

Here is what the overall study found, with its caveats: How much clinical and demographic metadata was included differed by source and by participant, and the metadata was provided uncurated.

V is cut back by 5 bases and J by 5 bases, with 11 bases in the junction unmatched. CDR1 and CDR2, looked up from the germline V gene, are SGHAT and FQNNGV. The CDR3 numbers 15 residues from cysteine through phenylalanine. Just CDR3 DNA is preserved here, 45 bases in frame from base 1. In Seattle, one collaborating source enrolled patients while the infection was active and tracked those patients longitudinally over the course of disease. Whole blood was collected in K2EDTA tubes by collaborating institutions according to the institutions' own protocols. Collaborator samples were shipped for TCRbeta analysis as frozen whole blood, isolated PBMCs, or DNA extracted from either sample type.

The chain is made from TRBV11-2 and TRBJ2-5, and 7 junctional nucleotides match TRBD1. This sequence originates from a woman in her forties with COVID-19, enrolled during active disease. Sequenced input: peripheral blood. The CDR3 reads CASSPGQDTLETQYF. The sequenced DNA: TGTGCCAGCAGCCCTGGACAGGACACGTTGGAGACCCAGTACTTC.